This T cell receptor (beta chain) was recorded in a study of blood T cell repertoires in COVID-19. Looking at the study overall: Acute and convalescent COVID-19 samples came from the United States, Italy and Spain.

Trimming shortened V by 4 bases and J by 10 bases, and 5 bases separated the two germline ends. The V gene's germline CDR1 is SNHLY and CDR2 FYNNEI. The CDR3 length is 11 residues. Symptom resolution, clearance, or two negative PCRs marked the recovered donors of Cohort 3. Original processing methods: Cell counts per sample came from amplifying reference gene primers. Assay: immunoSEQ multiplex PCR; the TCRdb copy retains only in-frame clones and omits some. Clone size and the V and J calls come from that table; the DNA yielded D and trimming. The table has a few hundred thousand clones, 70% to 85% seen once. The sample holds one count of this clone.

The chain is built from TRBV2 and TRBJ1-6; D remains unclear. The sample consisted of PBMCs or T cells enriched from blood (not recorded which). This sequence originates from a middle-aged man who had recovered from COVID-19. CDR3 sequence: CASSAESPLHF. Written as DNA, the CDR3 is TGTGCCAGCAGTGCGGAGTCACCCCTCCACTTT.